The rows below give T cell receptor beta chains drawn from one sample of a study of cytomegalovirus exposure and HLA in healthy donors. Generated by immunoSEQ multiplex PCR, the TCRdb table keeps only in-frame clones and is missing some. This table holds approximately 150,000 clones, roughly 89% found once. The sequenced sample was PBMCs. The receptors stem from a woman aged 30 to 39 in good health and CMV-seronegative. CDR3s include the opening cysteine and the closing phenylalanine or tryptophan. The order of the fields is clone size, D gene, V gene, J gene, CDR3 DNA, CDR3 protein. A D gene is named only where the DNA matches it firmly. Only some rows state a clone size, as once, few, many or a class for expanded clones.

clone_size: .
d_call: .
v_call: TRBV7-9
j_call: TRBJ2-7
cdr3_nt: TGTGCCAGCACCTCAAGTAGCCGATCCTACGAGCAGTACTTC
cdr3_aa: CASTSSSRSYEQYF

clone_size: .
d_call: TRBD2
v_call: TRBV10-2
j_call: TRBJ2-1
cdr3_nt: TGCGCCAGCAGTGAGCGGGGGGGACTAGCGGGAGGGAATGAGCAGTTCTTC
cdr3_aa: CASSERGGLAGGNEQFF

clone_size: .
d_call: .
v_call: TRBV30
j_call: TRBJ2-7
cdr3_nt: TGTGCCTGGAGTGAGTACGGGCAGTACTTC
cdr3_aa: CAWSEYGQYF

clone_size: .
d_call: .
v_call: TRBV7-9
j_call: TRBJ1-5
cdr3_nt: TGTGCCAGCAGCTTAGCAACAGTCAATCAGCCCCAGCATTTT
cdr3_aa: CASSLATVNQPQHF

clone_size: .
d_call: TRBD2
v_call: TRBV13
j_call: TRBJ2-3
cdr3_nt: TGTGCCAGCAGCCCTCGGACTAGCGGGGCCAGCACAGATACGCAGTATTTT
cdr3_aa: CASSPRTSGASTDTQYF

clone_size: .
d_call: .
v_call: TRBV9
j_call: TRBJ1-1
cdr3_nt: TGTGCCAGCAGCGTAGGGGTGGAGCCGAACACTGAAGCTTTCTTT
cdr3_aa: CASSVGVEPNTEAFF

clone_size: .
d_call: TRBD2
v_call: TRBV4-2
j_call: TRBJ2-7
cdr3_nt: TGTGCCAGCAGCGACCGACTAGCGGGCTTCGAGCAGTACTTC
cdr3_aa: CASSDRLAGFEQYF

clone_size: .
d_call: .
v_call: TRBV5-1
j_call: TRBJ2-7
cdr3_nt: TGCGCCAGCAGCTCACCTCCCAGCTCCTACGAGCAGTACTTC
cdr3_aa: CASSSPPSSYEQYF

clone_size: .
d_call: .
v_call: TRBV5-8
j_call: TRBJ2-7
cdr3_nt: TGTGCCAGCAGCTTGGACCGTGGCGGGTACTACTACGAGCAGTACTTC
cdr3_aa: CASSLDRGGYYYEQYF

clone_size: .
d_call: TRBD1
v_call: TRBV27
j_call: TRBJ2-7
cdr3_nt: TGTGCCAGCAGTTTAACGGGACAGGGAGCCTACGAGCAGTACTTC
cdr3_aa: CASSLTGQGAYEQYF

clone_size: .
d_call: TRBD1
v_call: TRBV5-8
j_call: TRBJ2-5
cdr3_nt: TGTGCCAGCAGTCCTGGGACAGGGCTTAACCAAGAGACCCAGTACTTC
cdr3_aa: CASSPGTGLNQETQYF

clone_size: .
d_call: .
v_call: TRBV29-1
j_call: TRBJ2-3
cdr3_nt: TGCAGCGTTGACGTGACAGATACGCAGTATTTT
cdr3_aa: CSVDVTDTQYF

clone_size: .
d_call: TRBD1
v_call: TRBV27
j_call: TRBJ2-7
cdr3_nt: TGTGCCAGCAGTTTCTCGGGGGTGGGACAGGGTAATTACGAGCAGTACTTC
cdr3_aa: CASSFSGVGQGNYEQYF

clone_size: .
d_call: TRBD2
v_call: TRBV7-2
j_call: TRBJ2-7
cdr3_nt: TGTGCCAGCAGCTTATTAAGGACTAGAGCTTTTCCAACCTACGAGCAGTACTTC
cdr3_aa: CASSLLRTRAFPTYEQYF

clone_size: .
d_call: TRBD2
v_call: TRBV2
j_call: TRBJ2-1
cdr3_nt: TGTGCCAGCAGCCCCTTCGCTAGCGGGGGCAATGAGCAGTTCTTC
cdr3_aa: CASSPFASGGNEQFF

clone_size: .
d_call: .
v_call: TRBV4-1
j_call: TRBJ2-7
cdr3_nt: TGCGCCAGCAGCCAAGGGGGGGTTTCCTACGAGCAGTACTTC
cdr3_aa: CASSQGGVSYEQYF

clone_size: few
d_call: TRBD1
v_call: TRBV29-1
j_call: TRBJ2-5
cdr3_nt: TGCAGCGTTGAACTTGGCAGGGGGACAGATGAGACCCAGTACTTC
cdr3_aa: CSVELGRGTDETQYF

clone_size: .
d_call: .
v_call: TRBV25-1
j_call: TRBJ1-1
cdr3_nt: TGTGCCAGCGGACCATTGGGGGGGGACACTGAAGCTTTCTTT
cdr3_aa: CASGPLGGDTEAFF

clone_size: .
d_call: TRBD2
v_call: TRBV7-2
j_call: TRBJ2-4
cdr3_nt: TGTGCCAGCAGCTTAGCGCTGGGGGGGAGTGGGACCAAAAACATTCAGTACTTC
cdr3_aa: CASSLALGGSGTKNIQYF

clone_size: .
d_call: .
v_call: TRBV5-8
j_call: TRBJ2-7
cdr3_nt: TGTGCCAGCAGCTTATTCTCTCGTTGGGAGGTATCCTACGAGCAGTACTTC
cdr3_aa: CASSLFSRWEVSYEQYF

clone_size: few
d_call: .
v_call: TRBV6-5
j_call: TRBJ1-1
cdr3_nt: TGTGCCAGCAGGGTCCTAGGGGGCACTGAAGCTTTCTTT
cdr3_aa: CASRVLGGTEAFF

clone_size: once
d_call: TRBD2
v_call: TRBV29-1
j_call: TRBJ2-3
cdr3_nt: TGCAGCGTCCGGCGGACTAGTGGCACAGATACGCAGTATTTT
cdr3_aa: CSVRRTSGTDTQYF

clone_size: once
d_call: .
v_call: TRBV7-2
j_call: TRBJ2-1
cdr3_nt: TGTGCCAGCATCCCACGAACAGGGATTTTGGGCGGTGAGCAGTTCTTC
cdr3_aa: CASIPRTGILGGEQFF

clone_size: .
d_call: TRBD2
v_call: TRBV7-3
j_call: TRBJ2-3
cdr3_nt: TGTGCCAGCAGCCGTGGGACTAGCCCTAGCACAGATACGCAGTATTTT
cdr3_aa: CASSRGTSPSTDTQYF

clone_size: .
d_call: TRBD1
v_call: TRBV18
j_call: TRBJ2-7
cdr3_nt: TGTGCCAGCTCACCAGTTGCCGGGACAGGGATCCACGAGCAGTACTTC
cdr3_aa: CASSPVAGTGIHEQYF

clone_size: few
d_call: TRBD2
v_call: TRBV19
j_call: TRBJ2-1
cdr3_nt: TGTGCCAGTAACCCGGGACTAGCGCTTCACCATGAGCAGTTCTTC
cdr3_aa: CASNPGLALHHEQFF

clone_size: .
d_call: TRBD1
v_call: TRBV10-2
j_call: TRBJ1-1
cdr3_nt: TGCGCCAGCAGTCCTTCCAGTTTCACAGGGGAGACTGAAGCTTTCTTT
cdr3_aa: CASSPSSFTGETEAFF

clone_size: .
d_call: .
v_call: TRBV4-1
j_call: TRBJ2-7
cdr3_nt: TGCGCCAGCAGCCAAGTTTCAGGGATCTACGAGCAGTACTTC
cdr3_aa: CASSQVSGIYEQYF

clone_size: once
d_call: TRBD2
v_call: TRBV7-2
j_call: TRBJ2-1
cdr3_nt: TGTGCCAGCAGCTTCGGGGGGACGGGTCACAATGAGCAGTTCTTC
cdr3_aa: CASSFGGTGHNEQFF

clone_size: .
d_call: .
v_call: TRBV9
j_call: TRBJ2-5
cdr3_nt: TGTGCCAGCAGCGTAGATATATTGGGAGGTCTCCAAGAGACCCAGTACTTC
cdr3_aa: CASSVDILGGLQETQYF

clone_size: .
d_call: .
v_call: TRBV19
j_call: TRBJ1-2
cdr3_nt: TGTGCCAGTAGTATTAGGGGCAGGGCGGACTATGGCTACACCTTC
cdr3_aa: CASSIRGRADYGYTF

clone_size: few
d_call: .
v_call: TRBV5-1
j_call: TRBJ1-1
cdr3_nt: TGCGCCAGCGGCCAGGGTCGGGAAGCTTTCTTT
cdr3_aa: CASGQGREAFF

clone_size: .
d_call: .
v_call: TRBV15
j_call: TRBJ1-4
cdr3_nt: TGTGCCACCAGCAGAGAACAGGGAAATAGCGAAAAACTGTTTTTT
cdr3_aa: CATSREQGNSEKLFF

clone_size: .
d_call: TRBD1
v_call: TRBV27
j_call: TRBJ1-5
cdr3_nt: TGTGCCAGCAGTATCCGACAGGGTAATCAGCCCCAGCATTTT
cdr3_aa: CASSIRQGNQPQHF

clone_size: .
d_call: TRBD1
v_call: TRBV29-1
j_call: TRBJ2-1
cdr3_nt: TGCAGCGTTCTTATGGGAACCCGGACAGGAAATTACAATGAGCAGTTCTTC
cdr3_aa: CSVLMGTRTGNYNEQFF

clone_size: .
d_call: TRBD2
v_call: TRBV28
j_call: TRBJ2-3
cdr3_nt: TGTGCCAGCAGCGAAATTAGCGGGGTGAGCACAGATACGCAGTATTTT
cdr3_aa: CASSEISGVSTDTQYF

clone_size: .
d_call: TRBD1
v_call: TRBV29-1
j_call: TRBJ1-2
cdr3_nt: TGCAGCGTTCACAGGGGAGGAGGCTACACCTTC
cdr3_aa: CSVHRGGGYTF